The 20 T cell receptor beta chains reported below all come from one sample, sequenced in a study of blood T cell repertoires in COVID-19. The data were produced by immunoSEQ multiplex PCR, yet TCRdb's version contains in-frame clones alone and is incomplete. The sample carries around 250,000 clones, 80% to 90% recorded once. Material: PBMCs or T cells enriched from blood (not recorded which). The receptors shown here come from a woman aged 30 to 39 with acute COVID-19.

J is TRBJ2-1 and V is TRBV4-3; the match to TRBD2 covers 11 bases. Germline V gene sequence: CDR1 LGHNA, CDR2 YSLEER. The CDR3 is made up of 19 amino acids. Trimming at V came to 0 bases and at J to 7 bases, leaving 14 bases not matched to a gene. The CDR3 DNA reads as TGCGCCAGCAGCCAAGACCTGGTCGATAGCGGGAGGGCCGGGAATGAGCAGTTCTTC. This translates into CASSQDLVDSGRAGNEQFF.

V is TRBV18 and J is TRBJ1-3; D call uncertain. Germline CDR1 reads KGHSH; CDR2 reads LQKENI. The V and J ends lost 2 bases and 0 bases respectively, with 5 bases between them. This CDR3 is built from 14 residues. The CDR3 spells CASSPGRSGNTIYF. In DNA, the CDR3 is TGTGCCAGCTCACCAGGCCGCTCTGGAAACACCATATATTTT.

This rearrangement joins TRBV25-1 to TRBJ1-1; 12 bases align to TRBD1. Germline V gene lookup returns CDR1 MGHDK and CDR2 SYGVNS. This CDR3 is built from 17 residues. The junction had 12 bases not matched to a gene; V was cut back by 6 bases and J by 4 bases. The CDR3 nucleotides are TGTGCCAGCAGGAGCCGGGACAGGGGGCTACGAAGCACTGAAGCTTTCTTT. Protein: CASRSRDRGLRSTEAFF.

This chain joins TRBV24-1 and TRBJ1-5, with 7 bases that match TRBD1. Germline-derived CDR1 and CDR2 are KGHDR and SFDVKD. The junction had 6 bases not matched to a gene; V was cut back by 4 bases and J by 4 bases. This CDR3 is 15 amino acids long. CDR3 loop: CATSETGQENQPQHF. The CDR3 nucleotides are TGTGCCACCAGTGAGACAGGACAGGAAAATCAGCCCCAGCATTTT.

V is TRBV7-2 and J is TRBJ1-4, with 8 bases that match TRBD1. The germline gives CDR1 SGHTA, CDR2 FQGNSA. V shed 2 bases, J shed 0 bases, and the junction held 5 bases outside the gene matches. This CDR3 is 17 amino acids long. CDR3 nucleotides: TGTGCCAGCAGCTTAAGGGACAGGAGTGCAACTAATGAAAAACTGTTTTTT. Amino acids: CASSLRDRSATNEKLFF.

The J gene is TRBJ2-3, the V gene TRBV6-2 or TRBV6-3; TRBD2 is a possible D gene (5 bases). Germline CDR1 reads MNHEY; CDR2 reads SVGEGT. V was pared by 0 bases and J by 2 bases, with 6 bases between. The CDR3 spans 14 residues. The chain's CDR3 is CASSYSGITDTQYF. For the CDR3, the DNA is TGTGCCAGCAGTTACTCCGGGATCACAGATACGCAGTATTTT.

CDR3 sequence: CASSLRDRGYEQYF. The CDR3 bases are TGTGCCAGCTCACTCCGGGACAGGGGTTATGAGCAGTACTTC. The rearrangement links TRBV18 to TRBJ2-7; 10 nucleotides align to TRBD1. The germline V gene encodes CDR1 KGHSH and CDR2 LQKENI. The CDR3 loop spans 14 amino acids. Unmatched junction bases numbered 7, after V lost 4 bases and J lost 7 bases.

The rearrangement uses TRBV5-1 and TRBJ2-7, with no clear D. The CDR3 length is 12 residues. CDR1 and CDR2 (germline): SGHRS, YFSETQ. With 1 base removed from V and 4 bases from J, the gap between germline ends came to 6 bases. This CDR3 reads CASSLNRYEQYF. In DNA, the CDR3 is TGCGCCAGCAGCTTGAACAGATACGAGCAGTACTTC.

J is TRBJ2-2 and V is TRBV7-8, with D unclear. Per the germline V gene, CDR1 is SGHVS and CDR2 is FQNEAQ. V was cut by 5 bases and J by 5 bases, with 6 bases left in between. The CDR3 covers 12 residues. DNA of the CDR3: TGTGCCAGCAGCCCACATACCGGGGAGCTGTTTTTT. This gives the protein CASSPHTGELFF.

This chain connects TRBV19 to TRBJ2-1, with 15 bases that match TRBD2. Germline CDR1 and CDR2: LNHDA and SQIVND (reference sequence). The CDR3 extends over 16 amino acids. Unmatched junction bases numbered 6, after V lost 4 bases and J lost 8 bases. CDR3 DNA: TGTGCCAGTAGTAGGCCCGGGACTAGCGGGAGGTATGAGCAGTTCTTC. Translation gives CASSRPGTSGRYEQFF.

This clone has a single count. The chain is built from TRBV5-5 and TRBJ1-4; tentatively, D is TRBD1 (5 bases). The CDR3 consists of 15 residues. The germline V gene encodes CDR1 SGHKS and CDR2 YYEKEE (reference sequence). V was pared by 4 bases and J by 5 bases, with 15 bases between. The CDR3 DNA follows: TGTGCCAGCAGCGGGGGAGGACTCTTGAATGAAAAACTGTTTTTT. Encoded protein: CASSGGGLLNEKLFF.

The chain recombines TRBV19 with TRBJ1-4, with 9 nucleotides matching TRBD1. From germline, CDR1 is LNHDA and CDR2 SQIVND (reference sequence). This CDR3 has 14 amino acids. J lost 7 bases, V lost 3 bases, and 3 bases had no gene match. The CDR3 coding sequence is TGTGCCAGTAGTATTGGACAGGGGAGTGAAAAACTGTTTTTT. It codes for CASSIGQGSEKLFF.

The V call is TRBV3-1 (or the pseudogene TRBV3-2), the J call TRBJ2-7, with 9 bases fitting TRBD2. The germline gives CDR1 LGHDT, CDR2 YNNKEL (reference sequence). V shed 4 bases and J 4 bases; nucleotides not matched to a gene: 2. The CDR3 has 13 residues. CDR3 nucleotides: TGTGCCAGCAGCCCAACTAGCGGGTACGAGCAGTACTTC. Translating gives CASSPTSGYEQYF.

In the case of this clone: Other DNA sequences in this sample translate to the same CDR3. CDR3 sequence reads: CASSISSGNQPQHF. In DNA, the CDR3 is TGTGCCAGTAGTATATCGAGCGGCAATCAGCCCCAGCATTTT. The rearrangement uses TRBV19 and TRBJ1-5; D gene unclear. V gave up 2 bases and J gave up 2 bases, with 7 bases separating them. The CDR3 loop spans 14 amino acids. The germline CDR1 and CDR2 sequences are LNHDA and SQIVND (reference sequence).

This chain connects TRBV18 to TRBJ2-2; 7 bases are shared with TRBD2. Germline V gene data show CDR1 as KGHSH and CDR2 as LQKENI. The CDR3 is made up of 18 amino acids. The trim removed 5 bases at V and 1 base at J, leaving 13 bases unmatched. CDR3 residues: CASSGKEGLTMNTGELFF. DNA for the CDR3: TGTGCCAGCTCAGGGAAGGAGGGACTAACGATGAACACCGGGGAGCTGTTTTTT.

V is TRBV7-2 and J is TRBJ2-2; D is undetermined. CDR1 is SGHTA and CDR2 is FQGNSA in the germline V gene. This CDR3 is 14 amino acids long. V was clipped by 1 base and J by 1 base, with 4 bases between them. CDR3 amino acids: CASSLDWNTGELFF. DNA for the CDR3: TGTGCCAGCAGCTTAGACTGGAACACCGGGGAGCTGTTTTTT.

In its sample, this clone was seen once. The chain carries TRBV9 and TRBJ2-7; tentative D call: TRBD1 (5 bases). Germline CDR1 reads SGDLS; CDR2 reads YYNGEE. The CDR3 runs 14 residues. The V and J ends lost 0 bases and 2 bases respectively, with 9 bases between them. The CDR3 DNA follows: TGTGCCAGCAGCGTAGCTGGACAAGCCTACGAGCAGTACTTC. The encoded protein is CASSVAGQAYEQYF.

This chain uses TRBV10-3 with TRBJ1-4, with D uncertain. Germline V CDR1 and CDR2: ENHRY, SYGVKD. The CDR3 runs to 16 residues. The germline V and J ends were trimmed by 2 bases and 0 bases, with 10 bases remaining between them. CDR3 DNA sequence: TGTGCCATCAGTGAGGCCGGGGTTGCAACTAATGAAAAACTGTTTTTT. Amino acid sequence: CAISEAGVATNEKLFF.

The V call is TRBV19, the J call TRBJ2-7, with TRBD1 matching over 7 bases. Per germline, CDR1 LNHDA and CDR2 SQIVND (reference sequence). The ends lost 11 bases at V and 3 bases at J; junction bases unmatched: 13. CDR3 length: 14 residues. The CDR3 spells CACSAGTANYEQYF. The CDR3 DNA follows: TGTGCCTGCAGCGCCGGGACAGCTAACTACGAGCAGTACTTC.

The V gene is TRBV6-2 or TRBV6-3, the J gene TRBJ1-4; 8 nucleotides align to TRBD1. This CDR3 comprises 15 residues. In germline, CDR1 is MNHEY, CDR2 SVGEGT. Unmatched junction bases numbered 7, after V lost 5 bases and J lost 5 bases. CDR3 sequence (DNA): TGTGCCAGCAGTGATCTACAGGGGGGCAATGAAAAACTGTTTTTT. Amino acid sequence: CASSDLQGGNEKLFF.